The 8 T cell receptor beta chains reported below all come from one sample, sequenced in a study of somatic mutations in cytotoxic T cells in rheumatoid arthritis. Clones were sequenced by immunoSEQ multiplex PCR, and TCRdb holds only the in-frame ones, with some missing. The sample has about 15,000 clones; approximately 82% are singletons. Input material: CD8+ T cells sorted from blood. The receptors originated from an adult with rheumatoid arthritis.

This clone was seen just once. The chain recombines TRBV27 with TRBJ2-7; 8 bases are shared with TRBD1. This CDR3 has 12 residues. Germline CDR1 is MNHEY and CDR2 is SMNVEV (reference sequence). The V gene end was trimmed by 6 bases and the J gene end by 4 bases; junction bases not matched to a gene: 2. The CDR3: CASRTGGYEQYF. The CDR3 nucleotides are TGTGCCAGCAGAACAGGGGGTTACGAGCAGTACTTC.

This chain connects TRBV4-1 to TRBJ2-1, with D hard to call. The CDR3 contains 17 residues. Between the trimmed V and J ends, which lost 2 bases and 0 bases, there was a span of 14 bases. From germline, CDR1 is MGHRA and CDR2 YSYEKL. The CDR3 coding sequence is TGCGCCAGCAGCCAACGGAGAATTGCCAGCTCCTACAATGAGCAGTTCTTC. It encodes CASSQRRIASSYNEQFF.

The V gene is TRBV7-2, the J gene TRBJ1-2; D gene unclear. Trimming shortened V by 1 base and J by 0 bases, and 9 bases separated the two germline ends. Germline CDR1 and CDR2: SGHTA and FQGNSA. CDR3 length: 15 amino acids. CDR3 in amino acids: CASSLVVRANYGYTF. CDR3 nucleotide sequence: TGTGCCAGCAGCTTAGTCGTCCGAGCTAACTATGGCTACACCTTC.

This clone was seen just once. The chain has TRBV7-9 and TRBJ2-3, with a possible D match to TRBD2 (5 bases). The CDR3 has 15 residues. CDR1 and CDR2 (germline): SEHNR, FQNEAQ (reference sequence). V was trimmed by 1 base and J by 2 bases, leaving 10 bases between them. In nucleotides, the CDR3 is TGTGCCAGCAGCTTAGTGGCTAGCATCACAGATACGCAGTATTTT. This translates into CASSLVASITDTQYF.

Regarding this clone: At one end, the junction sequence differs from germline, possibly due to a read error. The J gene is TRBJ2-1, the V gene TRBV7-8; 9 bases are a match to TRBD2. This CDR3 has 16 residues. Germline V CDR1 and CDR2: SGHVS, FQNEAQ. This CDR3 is CASRLAGASAYNEQFF. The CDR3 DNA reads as TGTGCCAGCAGGTTAGCGGGAGCATCTGCCTACAATGAGCAGTTCTTC. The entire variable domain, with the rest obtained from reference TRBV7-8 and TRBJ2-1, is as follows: GAGVSQSPRYKVAKRGQDVALRCDPISGHVSLFWYQQALGQGPEFLTYFQNEAQLDKSGLPSDRFFAERPEGSVSTLKIQRTQQEDSAVYLCASRLAGASAYNEQFFGPGTRLTVL.

The CDR3 loop is CASSALAGVSGADTQYF. The CDR3 DNA follows: TGCGCCAGCAGTGCACTAGCGGGAGTCAGTGGGGCAGATACGCAGTATTTT. The rearrangement links TRBV10-1 to TRBJ2-3, with 11 bases lining up with TRBD2. Germline trimming cut 4 bases from V and 4 bases from J; bases unmatched to any gene: 10. The CDR3 extends over 17 amino acids. Germline V lookup: CDR1 WNHNN, CDR2 SYGVQD (reference sequence).

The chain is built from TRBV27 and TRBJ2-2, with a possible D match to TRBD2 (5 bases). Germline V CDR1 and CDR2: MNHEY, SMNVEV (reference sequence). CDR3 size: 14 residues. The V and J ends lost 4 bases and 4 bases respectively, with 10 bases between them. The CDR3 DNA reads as TGTGCCAGCAGTTCTGGGGAGACCACCGGGGAGCTGTTTTTT. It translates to CASSSGETTGELFF.

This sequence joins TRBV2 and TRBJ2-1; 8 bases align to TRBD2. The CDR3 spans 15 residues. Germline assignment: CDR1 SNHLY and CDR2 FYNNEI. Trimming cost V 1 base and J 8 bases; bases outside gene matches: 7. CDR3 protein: CASSEGLAGGDEQFF. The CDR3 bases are TGTGCCAGCAGTGAAGGCCTAGCGGGTGGGGATGAGCAGTTCTTC.